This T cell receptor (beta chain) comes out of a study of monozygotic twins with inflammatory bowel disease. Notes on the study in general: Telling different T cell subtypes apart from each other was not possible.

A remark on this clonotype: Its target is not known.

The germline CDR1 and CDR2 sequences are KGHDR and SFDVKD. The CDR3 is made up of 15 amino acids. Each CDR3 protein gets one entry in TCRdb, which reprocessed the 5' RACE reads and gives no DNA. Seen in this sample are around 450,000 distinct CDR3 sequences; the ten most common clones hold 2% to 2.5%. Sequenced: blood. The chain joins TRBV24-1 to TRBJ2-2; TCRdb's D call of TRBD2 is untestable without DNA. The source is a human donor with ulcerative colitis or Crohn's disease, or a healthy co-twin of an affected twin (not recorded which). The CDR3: CATSVAGGRTGELFF.